The clone carrying this T cell receptor beta chain was observed many times. Its target is unknown. This sample was included in a study of T-cell reconstitution after alpha-beta-depleted transplantation in children. The study, taken as a whole, reports: Where alpha-beta T cells came from about two months after transplant was reportedly several hundred expanded graft clones. Day-60 TCRbeta diversity that was high in some patients was derived from surviving recipient T cells and thymic progenitors. T-cell counts and diversity were attributed mostly to newly produced T cells one year after transplant.

The CDR3 loop spans 13 amino acids. Germline V gene lookup returns CDR1 MNHEY and CDR2 SMNVEV (reference sequence). Trimming stripped 4 bases from V and 9 bases from J, with 16 bases between. Unique molecular identifiers tagged the TCRbeta library. TCRdb redid the calling of the PCR reads with MiXCR, one entry per CDR3 protein. The data hold hundreds of thousands of distinct CDR3 sequences, with about 21% observed a single time. The chain couples TRBV27 to TRBJ2-7, with D hard to call. This receptor was obtained from a boy in the first two years of life who had a stem cell transplant for acute myeloid leukemia, so the T cells may come from the graft donor. Material: PBMCs, mostly from graft donor cells, obtained 360 days after TCRalphabeta/CD19-depleted stem cell transplant. In nucleotides, the CDR3 is TGTGCCAGCAGTTCCTATAAAGGTTTTGGGCAGTACTTC. Translating it yields CASSSYKGFGQYF.